One and the same sample provided the 7 T cell receptor beta chains below, sequenced in a study of vaccination effects on CD4 cells after COVID-19 (dated by TCRdb to between 2021 and 2022). In the ViraFEST assay, PBMC were stimulated with viral peptide pools, and TCR sequencing was then used to find antigen-specific CD4+ T cell clonotypes based on their expansion. After around ten days of culture, CD4+ T cells were isolated with the EasySep CD4+ T cell isolation kit. The absence of prior SARS-CoV-2 infection in healthy vaccine recipients was confirmed by negative nucleocapsid antibodies before and after vaccination. The antigens of these receptors remain unknown. The library relied on the immunoSEQ multiplex PCR assay. In TCRdb, the immuneACCESS table is reduced to in-frame sequences with V and J assigned. These tables do not hold every clone; where another copy was compared, an unresolved V gene accounts for under half, and the others remain unexplained. Counted in this sample were roughly 33,000 clones; around 73% of them appeared once. The ten largest clones capture under 30% of the sample.

Sequenced material: CD4+ T cells from PBMCs cultured with HCoV-OC43 spike peptides, taken before COVID-19 vaccination. The cell subset or site label, as the study defines it: HCoV-OC43 spike overlapping peptide pool stimulation. These receptors were obtained from a human donor who received a COVID-19 vaccine.

This rearrangement joins TRBV18 to TRBJ2-5, with TRBD2 matching over 11 bases. This CDR3 is built from 17 residues. Germline V CDR1 and CDR2: KGHSH, LQKENI. Trimming cost V 3 bases and J 2 bases; bases outside gene matches: 8. The CDR3 loop is CASSPLPGTSGQETQYF. DNA of the CDR3: TGTGCCAGCTCACCCCTACCCGGGACTAGCGGACAAGAGACCCAGTACTTC.

The chain employs TRBV30 and TRBJ1-1, with D unresolved. Germline V gene lookup returns CDR1 GTSNPN and CDR2 SVGIG (reference sequence). The CDR3 extends over 13 amino acids. In DNA, the CDR3 is TGTGCTCAAAGTCAGGCCTCGAACACTGAAGCTTTCTTT. Its translation: CAQSQASNTEAFF.

The CDR3 bases are TGTGCCAGCAGTTTAACCGGGGAGACTGAAGCTTTCTTT. Its translation is CASSLTGETEAFF. V is TRBV12-3 or TRBV12-4 and J is TRBJ1-1; D is unclear. The CDR3 length is 13 residues. V was trimmed by 2 bases and J by 5 bases, leaving 9 bases between them.

The genes are TRBV28 and TRBJ1-1; D is ambiguous. CDR3 length: 14 residues. Germline values: CDR1 MDHEN, CDR2 SYDVKM. Trimming took off 4 bases at V and 0 bases at J, with 9 bases between the two ends. CDR3 sequence: CASSSWQLNTEAFF. The CDR3 DNA reads TGTGCCAGCAGTTCTTGGCAGTTGAACACTGAAGCTTTCTTT.

The chain uses TRBV7-2 and TRBJ1-3; D remains ambiguous. The CDR3 contains 14 residues. With 2 bases removed from V and 0 bases from J, the gap between germline ends came to 5 bases. Germline assignment: CDR1 SGHTA and CDR2 FQGNSA. CDR3 bases: TGTGCCAGCAGCTTAATCCCCTCTGGAAACACCATATATTTT. Its translation is CASSLIPSGNTIYF. Supplemented by reference TRBV7-2 and TRBJ1-3, the full variable domain reads GAGVSQSPSNKVTEKGKDVELRCDPISGHTALYWYRQSLGQGLEFLIYFQGNSAPDKSGLPSDRFSAERTGGSVSTLTIQRTQQEDSAVYLCASSLIPSGNTIYFGEGSWLTVV.

The chain uses TRBV7-2 and TRBJ1-6; TRBD1 is a possible D gene (6 bases). V was cut by 6 bases and J by 7 bases, with 19 bases left in between. Germline CDR1 reads SGHTA; CDR2 reads FQGNSA. This CDR3 spans 16 amino acids. The DNA of the CDR3 is TGTGCCAGCAGTCTTATCCTTCAGGGGAAAAATTCACCCCTCCACTTT. It specifies CASSLILQGKNSPLHF.

The chain employs TRBV19 and TRBJ2-2; D could derive from TRBD1 or TRBD2 (6 bases each). The V gene lost 2 bases and the J gene lost 2 bases, with 12 bases spanning the gap. Germline V gene sequence: CDR1 LNHDA, CDR2 SQIVND (reference sequence). This CDR3 has 16 residues. The CDR3 reads CASSIRGPLNTGELFF. DNA for the CDR3: TGTGCCAGTAGTATACGGGGGCCTCTAAACACCGGGGAGCTGTTTTTT.